A single sample gave rise to the 10 T cell receptor beta chains below, sequenced in a study of a mutant IDH1 vaccine in newly diagnosed glioma. Their antigens remain unidentified. Time point of the sample: week 11, during vaccination. Every vaccine dose comprised 300 ug of mutant IDH1 20-mer peptide plus topical imiquimod. The assay was immunoSEQ multiplex PCR, and TCRdb's table has in-frame clones only and misses some. The sample contains tens of thousands of clones, around three quarters of which appear only once. Source: PBMCs, taken from a glioma patient whose treatment included an IDH1 peptide vaccine. Receptors originate from a man aged 35 to 55 with glioma.

The chain uses TRBV6-1 and TRBJ1-1; D possibly corresponds to TRBD1 (6 bases). Germline values: CDR1 MNHNS, CDR2 SASEGT. The ends were cut back, 2 bases at V and 9 bases at J, with 7 bases in the middle. The CDR3 totals 11 residues. The CDR3 is CASSERGQAFF. The CDR3 nucleotides are TGTGCCAGCAGTGAACGGGGGCAAGCTTTCTTT.

The rearrangement uses TRBV9 and TRBJ2-1; D uncertain. The CDR3 extends over 14 amino acids. V lost 0 bases to trimming and J lost 5 bases, with 9 bases between them. From germline, CDR1 is SGDLS and CDR2 YYNGEE. The DNA of the CDR3 is TGTGCCAGCAGCGTAGAGGCAATTCACAATGAGCAGTTCTTC. It codes for CASSVEAIHNEQFF.

A single count supports this clone. At one of its ends the junction is not consistent with the germline gene, which may arise from a read error. Within the sample, other DNA sequences also encode this same CDR3. The DNA of the CDR3 is TGTGCCAGTAGTTTACGAACCCCCGGGGACACTGAAGCTTTCTTT. The encoded protein is CASSLRTPGDTEAFF. The chain links TRBV6-5 to TRBJ1-1; unclear D gene. Germline CDR1 is MNHEY and CDR2 is SVGAGI. There are 15 residues in the CDR3.

This rearrangement joins TRBV18 to TRBJ2-3, with TRBD1 identical over 8 bases. Unmatched junction bases numbered 4, after V lost 1 base and J lost 1 base. From germline, CDR1 is KGHSH and CDR2 LQKENI. The CDR3 length is 16 residues. In DNA form, the CDR3 reads TGTGCCAGCTCACCACGACAGGGGATTGGCACAGATACGCAGTATTTT. Encoded protein: CASSPRQGIGTDTQYF. Supplemented by reference TRBV18 and TRBJ2-3, the full variable domain reads NAGVMQNPRHLVRRRGQEARLRCSPMKGHSHVYWYRQLPEEGLKFMVYLQKENIIDESGMPKERFSAEFPKEGPSILRIQQVVRGDSAAYFCASSPRQGIGTDTQYFGPGTRLTVL.

This chain links TRBV18 with TRBJ2-1; TRBD2 matches 10 bases. Germline V gene data show CDR1 as KGHSH and CDR2 as LQKENI. The CDR3 is 14 residues long. The V gene end was trimmed by 6 bases and the J gene end by 7 bases; junction bases not matched to a gene: 6. The CDR3 here is CASSPSGSRNEQFF. The CDR3 nucleotides are TGTGCCAGCTCGCCTAGCGGGAGTAGGAATGAGCAGTTCTTC.

The CDR3 bases are TGTGCCAGCAGCGTAGCGGGAGGGTGGAATGAGCAGTTCTTC. This gives the protein CASSVAGGWNEQFF. The chain uses TRBV9 and TRBJ2-1, with 8 bases that match TRBD2. V lost 0 bases, J lost 7 bases, and 3 bases stayed unmatched. Looked up from germline, CDR1 is SGDLS and CDR2 is YYNGEE. This CDR3 spans 14 amino acids.

The J gene is TRBJ2-5, the V gene TRBV11-2, with D uncertain. The germline V and J ends were trimmed by 5 bases and 0 bases, with 4 bases remaining between them. The CDR3 runs 12 residues. In germline, CDR1 is SGHAT, CDR2 FQNNGV. In DNA form, the CDR3 reads TGTGCCAGCAGCAACGACCAAGAGACCCAGTACTTC. This gives the protein CASSNDQETQYF.

The V call is TRBV4-2, the J call TRBJ2-4, with TRBD2 matching over 8 bases. Per the germline V gene, CDR1 is LGHNA and CDR2 is YNFKEQ. The trim removed 0 bases at V and 6 bases at J, leaving 13 bases unmatched. CDR3 length: 18 amino acids. CDR3 residues: CASSQDRGRGLGLNIQYF. The CDR3, as DNA: TGTGCCAGCAGCCAAGATCGGGGCCGGGGACTAGGGTTAAACATTCAGTACTTC.

This clone was found once. The V gene is TRBV7-9, the J gene TRBJ2-3; TRBD2 matches at 15 bases. This CDR3 is 16 amino acids long. The V segment lost 5 bases and the J segment 4 bases; nucleotides outside the gene matches: 4. Germline loops: CDR1 SEHNR, CDR2 FQNEAQ (reference sequence). The CDR3: CASSPGLAGGSDTQYF. CDR3 sequence (DNA): TGTGCCAGCAGCCCAGGACTAGCGGGAGGGTCAGATACGCAGTATTTT.

This chain uses TRBV11-2 with TRBJ2-7, with a weak D call TRBD1 (5 bases). This CDR3 is 13 amino acids long. Germline CDR1 reads SGHAT; CDR2 reads FQNNGV. Trimming left V 3 bases short and J 3 bases short, with 9 bases between. CDR3 amino acids: CASSFTRDYEQYF. The CDR3 region has the DNA TGTGCCAGCAGCTTCACCAGGGACTACGAGCAGTACTTC. Supplemented by reference TRBV11-2 and TRBJ2-7, the full variable domain reads EAGVAQSPRYKIIEKRQSVAFWCNPISGHATLYWYQQILGQGPKLLIQFQNNGVVDDSQLPKDRFSAERLKGVDSTLKIQPAKLEDSAVYLCASSFTRDYEQYFGPGTRLTVT.